The rows below give T cell receptor beta chains drawn from one sample of a study of OX40 agonist ivuxolimab in advanced cancers. The data were produced by immunoSEQ multiplex PCR, yet TCRdb's version contains in-frame clones alone and is incomplete. The profile shows 79,000 or so clones, almost 85% of them singletons. The sequences come from CD4+ or CD8+ T cells sorted from blood, collected in a trial of the OX40 agonist ivuxolimab. The receptors derive from an adult with an advanced solid tumor such as melanoma, head and neck, liver or kidney cancer. CDR3s include the opening cysteine and the closing phenylalanine or tryptophan. The D gene is left open where the match is weak. The size entry is marked missing in some rows and otherwise reads once, few, many or a size class.

D gene,clone size,J gene,V gene,CDR3 protein,CDR3 DNA
.,.,TRBJ2-7,TRBV5-4,CASSYGQPYEQYF,TGTGCCAGCAGCTATGGACAGCCCTACGAGCAGTACTTC
TRBD1,.,TRBJ1-4,TRBV5-6,CASSWGQGEKLFF,TGTGCCAGCAGCTGGGGACAGGGAGAAAAACTGTTTTTT
.,once,TRBJ2-2,TRBV9,CASSVVTANTGELFF,TGTGCCAGCAGCGTAGTGACAGCGAACACCGGGGAGCTGTTTTTT
.,.,TRBJ1-4,TRBV5-1,CASSQPNQLTAINEKLFF,TGCGCCAGCAGCCAACCGAACCAGCTGACAGCGATTAATGAAAAACTGTTTTTT
.,.,TRBJ1-1,TRBV6-5,CASSQRTEAFF,TGTGCCAGCAGTCAACGAACTGAAGCTTTCTTT
.,few,TRBJ2-7,TRBV7-2,CASSLNGWDEQYF,TGTGCCAGCAGCTTAAACGGATGGGACGAGCAGTACTTC
.,.,TRBJ1-1,TRBV4-1,CASRGPYKNTEAFF,TGCGCCAGCAGGGGACCTTATAAGAACACTGAAGCTTTCTTT
.,.,TRBJ2-3,TRBV11-2,CASSLVGYRTDTQYF,TGTGCCAGCAGCTTAGTTGGGTACCGCACAGATACGCAGTATTTT
.,.,TRBJ1-1,TRBV6-6,CASSYSISNTEAFF,TGTGCCAGCAGTTACTCGATCTCGAACACTGAAGCTTTCTTT
.,once,TRBJ1-1,TRBV27,CASNPQFGVSDTEAFF,TGTGCCAGCAACCCCCAATTTGGGGTTTCGGACACTGAAGCTTTCTTT
.,.,TRBJ2-3,TRBV29-1,CSVSKGTSTDTQYF,TGCAGCGTTTCGAAGGGGACTAGCACAGATACGCAGTATTTT
.,.,TRBJ2-3,TRBV30,CAWSVKGADTQYF,TGTGCCTGGAGTGTAAAGGGGGCAGATACGCAGTATTTT
.,few,TRBJ1-6,TRBV7-2,CASSRTAYNSPLHF,TGTGCCAGCAGCCGGACCGCTTATAATTCACCCCTCCACTTT
.,.,TRBJ1-5,TRBV6-6,CASSSPHEGRNQPQHF,TGTGCCAGCAGTTCCCCGCACGAGGGACGGAATCAGCCCCAGCATTTT
TRBD1,.,TRBJ1-3,TRBV2,CASRSDRAGNTIYF,TGTGCCAGCAGATCCGACAGGGCTGGAAACACCATATATTTT
.,.,TRBJ1-1,TRBV4-3,CASSSRADTEAFF,TGCGCCAGCAGCTCGCGGGCCGACACTGAAGCTTTCTTT
.,.,TRBJ1-1,TRBV6-5,CASHLETPANTEAFF,TGTGCCAGCCACCTCGAGACGCCCGCGAACACTGAAGCTTTCTTT
.,.,TRBJ2-4,TRBV14,CASSQVGTVAKNIQYF,TGTGCCAGCAGCCAAGTTGGGACGGTGGCCAAAAACATTCAGTACTTC
TRBD2,.,TRBJ2-5,TRBV7-8,CASGGEGETQYF,TGTGCCTCCGGGGGGGAGGGGGAGACCCAGTACTTC
.,.,TRBJ2-7,TRBV6-6,CASSYGSGRQNEQYF,TGTGCCAGCAGTTACGGATCAGGGAGGCAAAACGAGCAGTACTTC
.,.,TRBJ1-1,TRBV7-3,CASSLGPVTENTEAFF,TGTGCCAGCAGCTTAGGCCCTGTTACAGAGAACACTGAAGCTTTCTTT
.,.,TRBJ2-7,TRBV21-1,CASSKIARGRSPYEQYF,TGTGCCAGCAGCAAGATCGCTCGGGGGCGATCTCCCTACGAGCAGTACTTC
.,.,TRBJ2-7,TRBV5-1,CASRAEAYEQYF,TGCGCCAGCAGGGCCGAAGCCTACGAGCAGTACTTC
.,.,TRBJ1-2,TRBV6-5,CASSYGAEYGYTF,TGTGCCAGCAGTTACGGGGCAGAATATGGCTACACCTTC
.,.,TRBJ1-6,TRBV7-2,CASSLVSGYNSPLHF,TGTGCCAGCAGCTTAGTTTCGGGGTATAATTCACCCCTCCACTTT
TRBD1,.,TRBJ1-5,TRBV19,CASSIEPGQGGNQPQHF,TGTGCCAGTAGTATAGAACCGGGACAGGGAGGCAATCAGCCCCAGCATTTT
TRBD1,.,TRBJ1-1,TRBV30,CACNGQQGSNTEAFF,TGTGCCTGCAACGGACAACAGGGGTCTAACACTGAAGCTTTCTTT
.,.,TRBJ2-1,TRBV6-6,CASRVGSLRGNEQFF,TGTGCCAGCAGAGTGGGGTCTCTCAGGGGAAATGAGCAGTTCTTC
.,.,TRBJ2-2,TRBV29-1,CSVAGTLNTGELFF,TGCAGCGTGGCCGGGACACTGAACACCGGGGAGCTGTTTTTT
TRBD1,.,TRBJ2-1,TRBV5-4,CASSQGQGTYNEQFF,TGTGCCAGCAGCCAGGGACAGGGAACCTACAATGAGCAGTTCTTC
TRBD2,once,TRBJ2-1,TRBV29-1,CSVEIGTSTINEQFF,TGCAGCGTTGAAATCGGGACTAGCACTATCAATGAGCAGTTCTTC
.,.,TRBJ1-3,TRBV18,CASSSGRQLGGNTIYF,TGTGCCAGCTCGTCAGGCCGACAGTTGGGAGGAAACACCATATATTTT
.,.,TRBJ2-7,TRBV4-1,CASSQEGSSYEQYF,TGCGCCAGCAGCCAAGAAGGGTCCTCCTACGAGCAGTACTTC
TRBD2,few,TRBJ2-3,TRBV7-9,CASSMSSGGSTDTQYF,TGTGCCAGCAGCATGTCTAGCGGGGGTAGCACAGATACGCAGTATTTT
.,.,TRBJ2-7,TRBV30,CAWSYRLSSYEQYF,TGTGCCTGGAGTTACAGATTGAGCTCCTACGAGCAGTACTTC
TRBD1,.,TRBJ2-7,TRBV30,CAWSSGGYEQYF,TGTGCCTGGAGCTCAGGGGGCTACGAGCAGTACTTC
TRBD1,.,TRBJ2-7,TRBV10-2,CASSEFPGQGGSYEQYF,TGCGCCAGCAGTGAATTCCCTGGACAGGGGGGCTCCTACGAGCAGTACTTC
.,.,TRBJ2-7,TRBV5-1,CASSLSGTYSYEQYF,TGCGCCAGCAGCTTGTCGGGCACGTACTCCTACGAGCAGTACTTC
.,.,TRBJ2-3,TRBV19,CASRGGTDTQYF,TGTGCCAGTAGAGGAGGGACAGATACGCAGTATTTT
.,once,TRBJ1-3,TRBV30,CAWSKLGNTIYF,TGTGCCTGGAGTAAACTTGGAAACACCATATATTTT
.,once,TRBJ2-7,TRBV9,CASSVGQAAYEQYF,TGTGCCAGCAGCGTAGGACAGGCCGCCTACGAGCAGTACTTC
.,.,TRBJ2-7,TRBV18,CASSPFGTDTYEQYF,TGTGCCAGCTCACCCTTCGGGACGGATACCTACGAGCAGTACTTC
.,.,TRBJ2-3,TRBV18,CASSPFPPSAGARDTQYF,TGTGCCAGCTCACCATTCCCCCCCTCTGCGGGGGCCAGAGATACGCAGTATTTT
TRBD1,.,TRBJ1-5,TRBV2,CASTGTGGAANQPQHF,TGTGCCAGCACCGGGACAGGGGGCGCGGCCAATCAGCCCCAGCATTTT